The subject of this entry is one TCR beta chain. The sample comes from a study of identical twins. A single record per CDR3 protein comes from TCRdb applying MiXCR to the 5' RACE reads. The data hold some 570,000 distinct CDR3 sequences, with approximately 20% observed a single time. These data were also filed under a second study, of yellow fever vaccine responses in identical twins.

This clonotype originated in a woman aged 18-35 years in good health. The sequenced sample consisted of CD4+ T cells sorted from blood.

For the CDR3, the DNA is TGTGCCAGCACTAGACAGCTTAATACCTACGAGCAGTACTTC. This codes for CASTRQLNTYEQYF. The J gene is TRBJ2-7, the V gene TRBV12-3 or TRBV12-4; D is possibly TRBD1 (5 bases). CDR3 length: 14 residues. Deletions cut 7 bases from V and 2 bases from J, with 15 bases between.